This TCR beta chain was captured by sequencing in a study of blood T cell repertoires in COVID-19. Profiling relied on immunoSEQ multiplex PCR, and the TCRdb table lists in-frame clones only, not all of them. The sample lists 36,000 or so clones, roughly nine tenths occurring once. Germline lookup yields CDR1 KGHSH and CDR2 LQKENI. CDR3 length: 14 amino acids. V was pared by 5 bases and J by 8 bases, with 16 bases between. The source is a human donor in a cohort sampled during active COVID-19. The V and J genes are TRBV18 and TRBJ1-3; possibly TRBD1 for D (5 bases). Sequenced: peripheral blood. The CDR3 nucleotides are TGTGCCAGCTCATCGAATGCAGGGCCGGACACCATATATTTT. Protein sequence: CASSSNAGPDTIYF. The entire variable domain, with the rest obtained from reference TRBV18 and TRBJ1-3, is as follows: NAGVMQNPRHLVRRRGQEARLRCSPMKGHSHVYWYRQLPEEGLKFMVYLQKENIIDESGMPKERFSAEFPKEGPSILRIQQVVRGDSAAYFCASSSNAGPDTIYFGEGSWLTVV.